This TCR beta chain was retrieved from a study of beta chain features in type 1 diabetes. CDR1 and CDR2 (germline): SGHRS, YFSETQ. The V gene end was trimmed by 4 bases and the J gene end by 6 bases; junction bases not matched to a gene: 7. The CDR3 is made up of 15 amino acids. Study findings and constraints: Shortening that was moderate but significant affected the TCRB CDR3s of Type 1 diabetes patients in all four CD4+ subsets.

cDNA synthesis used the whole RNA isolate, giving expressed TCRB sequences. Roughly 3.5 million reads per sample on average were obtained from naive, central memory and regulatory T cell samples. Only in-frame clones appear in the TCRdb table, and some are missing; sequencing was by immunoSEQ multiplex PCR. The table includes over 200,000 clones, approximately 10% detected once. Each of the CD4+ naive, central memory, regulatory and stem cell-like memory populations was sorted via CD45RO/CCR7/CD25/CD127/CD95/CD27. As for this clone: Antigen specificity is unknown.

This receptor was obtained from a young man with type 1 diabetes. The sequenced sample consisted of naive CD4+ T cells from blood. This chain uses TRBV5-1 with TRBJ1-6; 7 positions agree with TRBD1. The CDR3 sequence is CASSRWDSGNSPLHF. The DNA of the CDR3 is TGCGCCAGCAGCCGATGGGACAGCGGTAATTCACCCCTCCACTTT.